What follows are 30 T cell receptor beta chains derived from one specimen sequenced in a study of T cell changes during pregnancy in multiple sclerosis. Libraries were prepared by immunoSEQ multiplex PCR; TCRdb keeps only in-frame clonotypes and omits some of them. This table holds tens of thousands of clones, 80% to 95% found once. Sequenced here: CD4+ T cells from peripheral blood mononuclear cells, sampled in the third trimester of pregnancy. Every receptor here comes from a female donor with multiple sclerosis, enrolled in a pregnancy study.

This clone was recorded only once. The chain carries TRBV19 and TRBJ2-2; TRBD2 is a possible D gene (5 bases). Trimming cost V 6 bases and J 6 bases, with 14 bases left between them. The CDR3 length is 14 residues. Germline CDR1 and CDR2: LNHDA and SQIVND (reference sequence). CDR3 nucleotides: TGTGCCAGTAGGGTGGGAGTAGGCGCCGGGGAGCTGTTTTTT. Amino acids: CASRVGVGAGELFF.

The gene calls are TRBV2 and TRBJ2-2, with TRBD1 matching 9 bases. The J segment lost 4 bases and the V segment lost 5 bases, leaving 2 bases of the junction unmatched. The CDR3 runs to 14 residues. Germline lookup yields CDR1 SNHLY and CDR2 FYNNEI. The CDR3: CASSPTGGTGELFF. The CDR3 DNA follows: TGTGCCAGCAGTCCGACAGGGGGCACCGGGGAGCTGTTTTTT.

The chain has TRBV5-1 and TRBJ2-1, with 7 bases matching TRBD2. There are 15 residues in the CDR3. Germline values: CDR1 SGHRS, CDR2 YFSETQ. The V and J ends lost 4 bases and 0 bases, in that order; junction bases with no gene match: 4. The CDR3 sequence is CASSLRTSSYNEQFF. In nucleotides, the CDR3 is TGCGCCAGCAGCCTAAGGACTAGCTCCTACAATGAGCAGTTCTTC.

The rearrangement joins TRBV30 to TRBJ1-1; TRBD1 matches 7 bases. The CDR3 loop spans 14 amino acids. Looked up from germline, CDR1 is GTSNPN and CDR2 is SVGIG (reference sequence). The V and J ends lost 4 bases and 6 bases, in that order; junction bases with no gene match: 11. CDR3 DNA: TGTGCCTGGATAAAAGACAGGGTTGTGGCTGAAGCTTTCTTT. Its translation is CAWIKDRVVAEAFF.

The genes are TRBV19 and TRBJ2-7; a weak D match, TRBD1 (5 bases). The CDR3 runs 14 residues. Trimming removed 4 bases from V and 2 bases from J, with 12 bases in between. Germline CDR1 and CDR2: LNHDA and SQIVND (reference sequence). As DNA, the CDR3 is TGTGCCAGTAGTAAACAGGTTGGGGCCTACGAGCAGTACTTC. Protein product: CASSKQVGAYEQYF. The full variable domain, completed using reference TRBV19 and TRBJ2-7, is DGGITQSPKYLFRKEGQNVTLSCEQNLNHDAMYWYRQDPGQGLRLIYYSQIVNDFQKGDIAEGYSVSREKKESFPLTVTSAQKNPTAFYLCASSKQVGAYEQYFGPGTRLTVT.

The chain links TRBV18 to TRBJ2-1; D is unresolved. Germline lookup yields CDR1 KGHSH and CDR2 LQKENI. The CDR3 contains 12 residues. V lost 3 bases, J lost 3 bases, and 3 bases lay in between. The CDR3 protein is CASSPFYNEQFF. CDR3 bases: TGTGCCAGCTCACCCTTCTACAATGAGCAGTTCTTC. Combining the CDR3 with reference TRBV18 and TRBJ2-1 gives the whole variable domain NAGVMQNPRHLVRRRGQEARLRCSPMKGHSHVYWYRQLPEEGLKFMVYLQKENIIDESGMPKERFSAEFPKEGPSILRIQQVVRGDSAAYFCASSPFYNEQFFGPGTRLTVL.

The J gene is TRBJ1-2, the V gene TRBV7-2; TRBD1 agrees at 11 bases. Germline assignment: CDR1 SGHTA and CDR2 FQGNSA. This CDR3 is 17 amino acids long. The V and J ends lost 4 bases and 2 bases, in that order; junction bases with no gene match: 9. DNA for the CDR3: TGTGCCAGCAGCTATGTAGGACAGGGGGCTAGAAACTATGGCTACACCTTC. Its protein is CASSYVGQGARNYGYTF.

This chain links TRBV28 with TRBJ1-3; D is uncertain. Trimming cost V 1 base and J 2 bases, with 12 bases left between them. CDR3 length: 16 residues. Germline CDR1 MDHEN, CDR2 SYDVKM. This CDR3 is CASSLLTGGTGNTIYF. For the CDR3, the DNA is TGTGCCAGCAGTTTATTGACTGGAGGGACTGGAAACACCATATATTTT.

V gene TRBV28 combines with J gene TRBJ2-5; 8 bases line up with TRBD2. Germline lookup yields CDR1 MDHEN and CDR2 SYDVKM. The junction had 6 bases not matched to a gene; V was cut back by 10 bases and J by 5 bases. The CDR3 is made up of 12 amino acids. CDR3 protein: CATKGGGETQYF. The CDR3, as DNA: TGTGCCACAAAAGGCGGGGGGGAGACCCAGTACTTC.

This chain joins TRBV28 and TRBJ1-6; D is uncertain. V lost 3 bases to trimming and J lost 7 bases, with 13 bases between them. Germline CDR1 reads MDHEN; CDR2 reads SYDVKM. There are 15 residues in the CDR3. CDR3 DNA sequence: TGTGCCAGCAGTTTGAAGGGAGGAGGGAATTCACCCCTCCACTTT. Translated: CASSLKGGGNSPLHF.

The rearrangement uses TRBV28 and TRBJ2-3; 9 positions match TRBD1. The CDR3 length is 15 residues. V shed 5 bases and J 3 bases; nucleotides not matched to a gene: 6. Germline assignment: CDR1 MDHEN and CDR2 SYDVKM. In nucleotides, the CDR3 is TGTGCCAGCAGTGGACAGGGGAGTTGGACAGATACGCAGTATTTT. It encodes CASSGQGSWTDTQYF.

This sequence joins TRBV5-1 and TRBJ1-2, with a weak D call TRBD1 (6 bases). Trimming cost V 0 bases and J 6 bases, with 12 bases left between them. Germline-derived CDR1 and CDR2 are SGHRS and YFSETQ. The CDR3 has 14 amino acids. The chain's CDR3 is CASSLGGRGDGYTF. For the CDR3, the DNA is TGCGCCAGCAGCTTGGGGGGCAGGGGTGATGGCTACACCTTC.

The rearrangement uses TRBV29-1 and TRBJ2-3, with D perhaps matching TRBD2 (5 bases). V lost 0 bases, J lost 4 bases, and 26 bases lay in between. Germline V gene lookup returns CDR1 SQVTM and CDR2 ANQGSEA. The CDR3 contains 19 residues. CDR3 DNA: TGCAGCGTTGAAGATCGAAATTGGGTGGTGGGAGCGAAAGCAGATACGCAGTATTTT. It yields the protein CSVEDRNWVVGAKADTQYF.

CDR3 nucleotides: TGCGCCAGCTCGGGACTAGCGGGAGACGAGCAGTACTTC. Translating gives CASSGLAGDEQYF. The gene calls are TRBV5-1 and TRBJ2-7, with 14 bases identical to TRBD2. Per the germline V gene, CDR1 is SGHRS and CDR2 is YFSETQ. The V gene end was trimmed by 7 bases and the J gene end by 5 bases; junction bases not matched to a gene: 2. The CDR3 has 13 residues. Drawing the rest from reference TRBV5-1 and TRBJ2-7, the complete variable domain is KAGVTQTPRYLIKTRGQQVTLSCSPISGHRSVSWYQQTPGQGLQFLFEYFSETQRNKGNFPGRFSGRQFSNSRSEMNVSTLELGDSALYLCASSGLAGDEQYFGPGTRLTVT.

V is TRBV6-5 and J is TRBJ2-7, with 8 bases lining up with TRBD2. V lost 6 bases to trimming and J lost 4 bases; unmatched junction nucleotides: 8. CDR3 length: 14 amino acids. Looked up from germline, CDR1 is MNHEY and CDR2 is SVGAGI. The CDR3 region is CASSLGGGQYEQYF. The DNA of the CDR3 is TGTGCCAGCAGCCTTGGCGGGGGGCAATACGAGCAGTACTTC.

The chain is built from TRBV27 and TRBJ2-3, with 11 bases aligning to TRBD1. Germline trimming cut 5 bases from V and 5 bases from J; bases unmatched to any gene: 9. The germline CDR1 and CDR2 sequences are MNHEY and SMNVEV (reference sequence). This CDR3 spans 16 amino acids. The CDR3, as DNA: TGTGCCAGCAGTATGACTCTGGACAGGGGGCAAGATACGCAGTATTTT. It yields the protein CASSMTLDRGQDTQYF.

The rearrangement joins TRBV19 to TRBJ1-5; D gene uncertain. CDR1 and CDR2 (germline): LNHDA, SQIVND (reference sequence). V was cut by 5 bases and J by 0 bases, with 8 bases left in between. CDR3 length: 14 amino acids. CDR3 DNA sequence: TGTGCCAGTAGTTTCGACTTTAGCAATCAGCCCCAGCATTTT. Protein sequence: CASSFDFSNQPQHF.

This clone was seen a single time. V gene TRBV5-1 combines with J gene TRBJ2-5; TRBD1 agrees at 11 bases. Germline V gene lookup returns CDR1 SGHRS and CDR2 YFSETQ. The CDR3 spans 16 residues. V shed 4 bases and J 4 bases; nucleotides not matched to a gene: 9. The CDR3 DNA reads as TGCGCCAGCAGCCCGGACAGGGGGCAGGTGGGAGAGACCCAGTACTTC. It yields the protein CASSPDRGQVGETQYF.

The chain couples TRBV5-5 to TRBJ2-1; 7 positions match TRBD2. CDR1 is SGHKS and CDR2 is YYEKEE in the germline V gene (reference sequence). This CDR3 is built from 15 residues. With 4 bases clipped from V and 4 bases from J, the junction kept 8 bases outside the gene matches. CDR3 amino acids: CASSRSGNPYNEQFF. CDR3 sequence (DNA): TGTGCCAGCAGCAGGAGCGGGAACCCGTACAATGAGCAGTTCTTC.

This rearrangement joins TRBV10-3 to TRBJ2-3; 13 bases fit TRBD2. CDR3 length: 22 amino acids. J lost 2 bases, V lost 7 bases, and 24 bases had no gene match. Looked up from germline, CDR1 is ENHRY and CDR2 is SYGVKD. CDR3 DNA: TGTGCCATCAAAGGGACAGGGATGGGCCCCGAGACTAGCGGGAGGTACACAGATACGCAGTATTTT. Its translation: CAIKGTGMGPETSGRYTDTQYF.

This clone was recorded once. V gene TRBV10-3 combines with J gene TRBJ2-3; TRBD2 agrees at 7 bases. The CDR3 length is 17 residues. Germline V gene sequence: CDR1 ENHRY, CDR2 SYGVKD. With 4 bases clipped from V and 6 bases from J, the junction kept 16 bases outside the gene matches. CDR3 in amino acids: CAISGQVGAGLLDTQYF. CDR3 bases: TGTGCCATCAGTGGACAAGTAGGAGCGGGACTCCTGGATACGCAGTATTTT.

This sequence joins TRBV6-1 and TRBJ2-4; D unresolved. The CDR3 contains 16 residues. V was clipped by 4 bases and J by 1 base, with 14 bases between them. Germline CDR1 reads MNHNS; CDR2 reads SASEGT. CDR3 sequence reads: CASSVAVFGAKNIQYF. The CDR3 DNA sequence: TGTGCCAGCAGTGTGGCAGTCTTCGGGGCCAAAAACATTCAGTACTTC.

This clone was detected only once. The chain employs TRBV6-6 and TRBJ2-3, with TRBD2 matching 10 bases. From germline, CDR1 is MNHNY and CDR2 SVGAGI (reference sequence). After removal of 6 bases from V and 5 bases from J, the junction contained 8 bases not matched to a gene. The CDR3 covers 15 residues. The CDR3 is CASSPLAGRQDTQYF. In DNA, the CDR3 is TGTGCCAGCAGCCCACTAGCGGGGCGCCAAGATACGCAGTATTTT.

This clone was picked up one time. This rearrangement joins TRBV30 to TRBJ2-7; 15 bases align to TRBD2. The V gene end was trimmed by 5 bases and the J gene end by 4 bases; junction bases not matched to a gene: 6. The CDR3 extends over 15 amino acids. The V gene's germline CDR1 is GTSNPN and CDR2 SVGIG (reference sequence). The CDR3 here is CAWAGLAGGSYEQYF. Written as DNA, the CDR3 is TGTGCCTGGGCGGGACTAGCGGGAGGCAGTTACGAGCAGTACTTC.

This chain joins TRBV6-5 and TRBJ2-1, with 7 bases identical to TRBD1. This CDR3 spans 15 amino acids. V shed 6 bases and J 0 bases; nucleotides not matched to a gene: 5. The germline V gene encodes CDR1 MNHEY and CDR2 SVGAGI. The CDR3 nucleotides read TGTGCCAGCAGCTACGGACAGGTCTCCTACAATGAGCAGTTCTTC. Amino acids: CASSYGQVSYNEQFF.

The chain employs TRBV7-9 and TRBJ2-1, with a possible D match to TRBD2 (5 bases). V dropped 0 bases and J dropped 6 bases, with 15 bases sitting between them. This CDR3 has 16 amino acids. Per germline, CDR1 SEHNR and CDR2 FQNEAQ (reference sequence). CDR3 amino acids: CASSLAGVDLRNEQFF. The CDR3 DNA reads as TGTGCCAGCAGCTTAGCGGGAGTGGATCTTCGCAATGAGCAGTTCTTC. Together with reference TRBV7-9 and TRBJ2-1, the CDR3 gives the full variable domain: DTGVSQNPRHKITKRGQNVTFRCDPISEHNRLYWYRQTLGQGPEFLTYFQNEAQLEKSRLLSDRFSAERPKGSFSTLEIQRTEQGDSAMYLCASSLAGVDLRNEQFFGPGTRLTVL.

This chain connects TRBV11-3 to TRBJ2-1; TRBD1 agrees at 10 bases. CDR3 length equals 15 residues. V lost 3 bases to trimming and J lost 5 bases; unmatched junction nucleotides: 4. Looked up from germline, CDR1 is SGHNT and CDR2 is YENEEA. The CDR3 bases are TGTGCCAGCAGCTTGGGGACAGGGGAAAACAATGAGCAGTTCTTC. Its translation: CASSLGTGENNEQFF.

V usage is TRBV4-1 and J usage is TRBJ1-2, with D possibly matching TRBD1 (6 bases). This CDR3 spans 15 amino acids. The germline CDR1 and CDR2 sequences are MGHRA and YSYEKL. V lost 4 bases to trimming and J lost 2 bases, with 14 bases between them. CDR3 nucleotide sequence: TGCGCCAGCAGCCCCCACCTTACAGGGAACTATGGCTACACCTTC. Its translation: CASSPHLTGNYGYTF.

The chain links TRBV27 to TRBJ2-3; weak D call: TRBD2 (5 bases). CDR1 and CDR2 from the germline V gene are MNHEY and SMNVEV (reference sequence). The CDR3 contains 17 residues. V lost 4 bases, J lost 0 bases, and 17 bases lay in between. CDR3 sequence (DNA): TGTGCCAGCAGTTCGGGCCGGACGGGAACTAGCACAGATACGCAGTATTTT. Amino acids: CASSSGRTGTSTDTQYF.

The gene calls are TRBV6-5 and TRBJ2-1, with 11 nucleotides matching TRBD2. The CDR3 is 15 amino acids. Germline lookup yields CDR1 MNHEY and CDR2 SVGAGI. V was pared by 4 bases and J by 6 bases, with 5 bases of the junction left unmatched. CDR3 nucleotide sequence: TGTGCCAGCAGTTCACTAGCGGGAGATATCAATGAGCAGTTCTTC. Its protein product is CASSSLAGDINEQFF.